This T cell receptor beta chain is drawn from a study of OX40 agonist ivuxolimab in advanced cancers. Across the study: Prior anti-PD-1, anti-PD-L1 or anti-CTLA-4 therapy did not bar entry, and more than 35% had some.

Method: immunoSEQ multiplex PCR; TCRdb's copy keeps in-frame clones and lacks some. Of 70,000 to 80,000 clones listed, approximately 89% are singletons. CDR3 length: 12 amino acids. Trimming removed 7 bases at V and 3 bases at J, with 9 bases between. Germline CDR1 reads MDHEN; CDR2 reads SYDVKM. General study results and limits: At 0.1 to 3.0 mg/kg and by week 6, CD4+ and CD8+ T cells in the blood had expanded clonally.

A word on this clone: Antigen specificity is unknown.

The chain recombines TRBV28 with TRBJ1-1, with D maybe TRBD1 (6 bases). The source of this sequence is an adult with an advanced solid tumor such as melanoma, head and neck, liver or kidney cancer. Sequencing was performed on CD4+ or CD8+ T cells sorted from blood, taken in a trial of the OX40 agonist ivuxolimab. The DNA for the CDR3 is TGTGCCAGCAACTCAGGGGACACTGAAGCTTTCTTT. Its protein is CASNSGDTEAFF.